These T cell receptor beta chains were read from a single sample in a study of blood T cell repertoires in COVID-19. The repertoire was sequenced with immunoSEQ multiplex PCR; TCRdb's copy has only in-frame clones and lacks some. Found here are roughly 43,000 clones, about 88% of them singletons; the top ten hold around 3.3%. The sequenced sample consisted of PBMCs or T cells enriched from blood (not recorded which). These TCRs come from a woman aged 50 to 60 who had recovered from COVID-19. Both conserved end residues are part of each CDR3. Fields, in order: V gene, clone size, D gene, J gene, CDR3 DNA, CDR3 protein. D genes are given only for firm matches. Clone size is shown for a subset of rows, as once, few, many or a class of expanded clone.

v_gene: TRBV3-1/TRBV3-2
abundance: .
d_gene: TRBD2
j_gene: TRBJ2-1
CDR3nt: TGTGCCAGCAGCCCCGCTAGCGGGGGGACTCACAATGAGCAGTTCTTC
CDR3aa: CASSPASGGTHNEQFF

v_gene: TRBV2
abundance: once
d_gene: .
j_gene: TRBJ1-2
CDR3nt: TGTGCCAGCAGATTTACAGGGTTGGGAGGCTACACCTTC
CDR3aa: CASRFTGLGGYTF

v_gene: TRBV23-1
abundance: .
d_gene: .
j_gene: TRBJ1-4
CDR3nt: TGCGCCAGCAGTCGAACCGCTAGAAATGAAAAACTGTTTTTT
CDR3aa: CASSRTARNEKLFF

v_gene: TRBV14
abundance: few
d_gene: .
j_gene: TRBJ2-7
CDR3nt: TGTGCCAGCAGCCTCGTTCCCTCCTACGAGCAGTACTTC
CDR3aa: CASSLVPSYEQYF

v_gene: TRBV7-9
abundance: .
d_gene: TRBD2
j_gene: TRBJ2-7
CDR3nt: TGTGCCAGCAGCGCGCTCGCTAGCGGGAGGGCCAGGTTGAACGAGCAGTACTTC
CDR3aa: CASSALASGRARLNEQYF

v_gene: TRBV7-8
abundance: .
d_gene: TRBD1
j_gene: TRBJ1-3
CDR3nt: TGTGCCAGCGGACAGGGGTTCTCTGGAAACACCATATATTTT
CDR3aa: CASGQGFSGNTIYF

v_gene: TRBV4-1
abundance: once
d_gene: TRBD1
j_gene: TRBJ2-1
CDR3nt: TGCGCCAGCAGCCAGGATTCCCGACCGGGACAGTACAATGAGCAGTTCTTC
CDR3aa: CASSQDSRPGQYNEQFF

v_gene: TRBV5-6
abundance: once
d_gene: .
j_gene: TRBJ2-5
CDR3nt: TGTGCCAGCAGCCCGGCGGCGGGGACCCAGTACTTC
CDR3aa: CASSPAAGTQYF

v_gene: TRBV3-1/TRBV3-2
abundance: .
d_gene: .
j_gene: TRBJ2-2
CDR3nt: TGTGCCAGCAGCCAAGATGACAGTCGGGCCGGGGAGCTGTTTTTT
CDR3aa: CASSQDDSRAGELFF

v_gene: TRBV27
abundance: .
d_gene: TRBD2
j_gene: TRBJ2-5
CDR3nt: TGTGCCAGCAGTTTATTGGATAGCGGGGGGGTAGAGACCCAGTACTTC
CDR3aa: CASSLLDSGGVETQYF

v_gene: TRBV12-3/TRBV12-4
abundance: .
d_gene: .
j_gene: TRBJ1-1
CDR3nt: TGTGCCACACATTCCCAGATGAACACTGAAGCTTTCTTT
CDR3aa: CATHSQMNTEAFF

v_gene: TRBV6-5
abundance: .
d_gene: TRBD2
j_gene: TRBJ2-7
CDR3nt: TGTGCCAGCAGTACTCCGGGACTAGCGGTTTACGAGCAGTACTTC
CDR3aa: CASSTPGLAVYEQYF

v_gene: TRBV6-2/TRBV6-3
abundance: .
d_gene: .
j_gene: TRBJ1-1
CDR3nt: TGTGCCAGCACCCCCGGCGGGGTAAGAAGTATGAACACTGAAGCTTTCTTT
CDR3aa: CASTPGGVRSMNTEAFF

v_gene: TRBV27
abundance: .
d_gene: .
j_gene: TRBJ2-3
CDR3nt: TGTGCCAGCTTATCCCGGGAGCGGGCCACAGATACGCAGTATTTT
CDR3aa: CASLSRERATDTQYF

v_gene: TRBV4-1
abundance: .
d_gene: TRBD1
j_gene: TRBJ1-2
CDR3nt: TGCGCCAGCAGCCAAGTGACAGGGATCGGCTACACCTTC
CDR3aa: CASSQVTGIGYTF

v_gene: TRBV19
abundance: .
d_gene: .
j_gene: TRBJ1-3
CDR3nt: TGTGCCAGTAGGAGCGGTAGCTCTGGAAACACCATATATTTT
CDR3aa: CASRSGSSGNTIYF

v_gene: TRBV5-1
abundance: .
d_gene: TRBD2
j_gene: TRBJ2-1
CDR3nt: TGCGCCAGCAGCTATTTAGCGGGGCGGTTCAATGAGCAGTTCTTC
CDR3aa: CASSYLAGRFNEQFF

v_gene: TRBV19
abundance: .
d_gene: .
j_gene: TRBJ2-1
CDR3nt: TGTGCCAGTACGCAACGGAGAAACGGGGGCTACAATGAGCAGTTCTTC
CDR3aa: CASTQRRNGGYNEQFF

v_gene: TRBV28
abundance: few
d_gene: .
j_gene: TRBJ1-1
CDR3nt: TGTGCCAGCAGTTTTTCCGGGACATCGAACACTGAAGCTTTCTTT
CDR3aa: CASSFSGTSNTEAFF

v_gene: TRBV4-3
abundance: once
d_gene: TRBD1
j_gene: TRBJ2-3
CDR3nt: TGCGCCAGCAGCCCCCGGGACAGGCCAGATACGCAGTATTTT
CDR3aa: CASSPRDRPDTQYF

v_gene: TRBV5-1
abundance: once
d_gene: .
j_gene: TRBJ1-3
CDR3nt: TGCGCCAGCAGCTTGGTTTCGAACCGAGCCTCTGGAAACACCATATATTTT
CDR3aa: CASSLVSNRASGNTIYF

v_gene: TRBV3-1/TRBV3-2
abundance: .
d_gene: TRBD1
j_gene: TRBJ1-1
CDR3nt: TGTGCCAGCAGCCCCGGACAGGGTCCGAAAGCTTTCTTT
CDR3aa: CASSPGQGPKAFF

v_gene: TRBV6-2/TRBV6-3
abundance: .
d_gene: TRBD2
j_gene: TRBJ2-4
CDR3nt: TGTGCCAGCAGTGGGACTAGCGGGGGTTCCAAAAACATTCAGTACTTC
CDR3aa: CASSGTSGGSKNIQYF

v_gene: TRBV23-1
abundance: once
d_gene: TRBD1
j_gene: TRBJ1-5
CDR3nt: TGCGCCAGCAGATTGGTCGGGACAGGGGGCGGTGGCAATCAGCCCCAGCATTTT
CDR3aa: CASRLVGTGGGGNQPQHF

v_gene: TRBV10-3
abundance: .
d_gene: TRBD2
j_gene: TRBJ2-1
CDR3nt: TGTGCCATCAGTGGGCAAGGCGGGGGATCCTACAATGAGCAGTTCTTC
CDR3aa: CAISGQGGGSYNEQFF

v_gene: TRBV28
abundance: .
d_gene: TRBD1
j_gene: TRBJ1-1
CDR3nt: TGTGCCAGCAGCCTGACAGGGACTGAAGCTTTCTTT
CDR3aa: CASSLTGTEAFF

v_gene: TRBV7-9
abundance: .
d_gene: TRBD1
j_gene: TRBJ2-3
CDR3nt: TGTGCCAGCAGCACTGGACAGGGCAGCACAGATACGCAGTATTTT
CDR3aa: CASSTGQGSTDTQYF

v_gene: TRBV6-5
abundance: few
d_gene: TRBD1
j_gene: TRBJ1-6
CDR3nt: TGTGCCAGCAGGACAGGGGCCGGGAATTCACCCCTCCACTTT
CDR3aa: CASRTGAGNSPLHF

v_gene: TRBV7-6
abundance: few
d_gene: .
j_gene: TRBJ2-2
CDR3nt: TGTGCCAGCAGCCGTAACCCGAACAACGGGGAGCTGTTTTTT
CDR3aa: CASSRNPNNGELFF

v_gene: TRBV27
abundance: .
d_gene: .
j_gene: TRBJ2-1
CDR3nt: TGTGCCAGCAGTACCCCTGGGCACTACAATGAGCAGTTCTTC
CDR3aa: CASSTPGHYNEQFF

v_gene: TRBV7-8
abundance: .
d_gene: .
j_gene: TRBJ1-5
CDR3nt: TGTGCCAGCAGCGATACAGGGCCTCAGCCCCAGCATTTT
CDR3aa: CASSDTGPQPQHF

v_gene: TRBV4-1
abundance: .
d_gene: TRBD2
j_gene: TRBJ2-5
CDR3nt: TGCGCCAGCAGCCCGATCGTAGCCGGGACTAGCGGGGGCATTAAAGAGACCCAGTACTTC
CDR3aa: CASSPIVAGTSGGIKETQYF

v_gene: TRBV19
abundance: .
d_gene: TRBD2
j_gene: TRBJ2-2
CDR3nt: TGTGCCAGTAGTATATCTAGCGGGGGGGATATGAACACCGGGGAGCTGTTTTTT
CDR3aa: CASSISSGGDMNTGELFF

v_gene: TRBV18
abundance: .
d_gene: TRBD1
j_gene: TRBJ2-1
CDR3nt: TGTGCCAGCTCACTCGGACAGGAATACAATGAGCAGTTCTTC
CDR3aa: CASSLGQEYNEQFF

v_gene: TRBV12-5
abundance: .
d_gene: .
j_gene: TRBJ1-5
CDR3nt: TGTGCTAGTGGTTTAACTTGGGACACATATAGCAATCAGCCCCAGCATTTT
CDR3aa: CASGLTWDTYSNQPQHF

v_gene: TRBV18
abundance: .
d_gene: .
j_gene: TRBJ1-1
CDR3nt: TGTGCCAGCTCACCAGGGCGGGCGTCCAACACTGAAGCTTTCTTT
CDR3aa: CASSPGRASNTEAFF

v_gene: TRBV4-1
abundance: .
d_gene: TRBD1
j_gene: TRBJ1-1
CDR3nt: TGCGCCAGCAGCGACCTGGGCAGGGGGCGGGTCACTGAAGCTTTCTTT
CDR3aa: CASSDLGRGRVTEAFF

v_gene: TRBV10-2
abundance: .
d_gene: .
j_gene: TRBJ1-4
CDR3nt: TGCGCCAGCAGCAGGGGAGAAAAACTGTTTTTT
CDR3aa: CASSRGEKLFF

v_gene: TRBV10-3
abundance: .
d_gene: TRBD2
j_gene: TRBJ2-1
CDR3nt: TGTGCCGTCGGGACTAGCGGGAGGGCGGGGTACAATGAGCAGTTCTTC
CDR3aa: CAVGTSGRAGYNEQFF

v_gene: TRBV3-1/TRBV3-2
abundance: .
d_gene: TRBD1
j_gene: TRBJ1-6
CDR3nt: TGTGCCAGCACTTGGCAGGGGGCCCCAAATTCACCCCTCCACTTT
CDR3aa: CASTWQGAPNSPLHF

v_gene: TRBV7-8
abundance: .
d_gene: TRBD1
j_gene: TRBJ1-5
CDR3nt: TGTGCCAGCAGCTTAGCTAAGGGGGCATCTCAGCCCCAGCATTTT
CDR3aa: CASSLAKGASQPQHF

v_gene: TRBV6-2/TRBV6-3
abundance: .
d_gene: .
j_gene: TRBJ1-6
CDR3nt: TGTGCCAGCAGTTTTTCCCGTTCACCCCTCCACTTT
CDR3aa: CASSFSRSPLHF

v_gene: TRBV7-6
abundance: .
d_gene: TRBD2
j_gene: TRBJ2-3
CDR3nt: TGTGCCAGCAGTCTAGCGGGAGGCTCGTTTAGCACAGATACGCAGTATTTT
CDR3aa: CASSLAGGSFSTDTQYF

v_gene: TRBV20-1
abundance: .
d_gene: TRBD2
j_gene: TRBJ2-1
CDR3nt: TGCAGTGCTAGTCGAGCGGGAGATTCCTACAATGAGCAGTTCTTC
CDR3aa: CSASRAGDSYNEQFF

v_gene: TRBV5-1
abundance: .
d_gene: TRBD2
j_gene: TRBJ2-3
CDR3nt: TGCGCCAGCAGCTTTGGGCTAGCGGGTACGCAGTATTTT
CDR3aa: CASSFGLAGTQYF

v_gene: TRBV5-1
abundance: .
d_gene: TRBD1
j_gene: TRBJ1-4
CDR3nt: TGCGCCAGCAGACTCGGATCCGGGACAGGGGGTGAAAAACTGTTTTTT
CDR3aa: CASRLGSGTGGEKLFF

v_gene: TRBV14
abundance: .
d_gene: TRBD1
j_gene: TRBJ1-2
CDR3nt: TGTGCCAGCAGCCTAAGGGGACAGGGGGAACGGTACAACTATGGCTACACCTTC
CDR3aa: CASSLRGQGERYNYGYTF

v_gene: TRBV9
abundance: .
d_gene: TRBD2
j_gene: TRBJ2-7
CDR3nt: TGTGCCAGCAGCGTAGACCCACTAGCGGTAACTCGTACCCTTTCAGGGCAGTACTTC
CDR3aa: CASSVDPLAVTRTLSGQYF

v_gene: TRBV3-1/TRBV3-2
abundance: .
d_gene: .
j_gene: TRBJ2-7
CDR3nt: TGTGCCAGCAGCAAGGGACAAGGGACGAGCGAGCAGTACTTC
CDR3aa: CASSKGQGTSEQYF

v_gene: TRBV7-2
abundance: once
d_gene: TRBD2
j_gene: TRBJ2-5
CDR3nt: TGTGCCAGTCGCAGGACTAGACAAGAGACCCAGTACTTC
CDR3aa: CASRRTRQETQYF

v_gene: TRBV9
abundance: .
d_gene: .
j_gene: TRBJ1-6
CDR3nt: TGTGCCAGCAGCATTCAGGGATCCTATAATTCACCCCTCCACTTT
CDR3aa: CASSIQGSYNSPLHF

v_gene: TRBV6-2/TRBV6-3
abundance: .
d_gene: .
j_gene: TRBJ1-5
CDR3nt: TGTGCCAGCAGTTACCCAGGTAGCAATCAGCCCCAGCATTTT
CDR3aa: CASSYPGSNQPQHF

v_gene: TRBV7-8
abundance: .
d_gene: .
j_gene: TRBJ2-7
CDR3nt: TGTGCCAGCAGCTTAGGAGAGGGCTACGAGCAGTACTTC
CDR3aa: CASSLGEGYEQYF

v_gene: TRBV10-3
abundance: .
d_gene: TRBD1
j_gene: TRBJ1-1
CDR3nt: TGTGCCATCAGTGAGAGGGGACAGTCCAACACTGAAGCTTTCTTT
CDR3aa: CAISERGQSNTEAFF

v_gene: TRBV5-1
abundance: .
d_gene: .
j_gene: TRBJ2-5
CDR3nt: TGCGCCAGCAGCTTTCCAGGGACTGAGGGGGAGACCCAGTACTTC
CDR3aa: CASSFPGTEGETQYF

v_gene: TRBV11-2
abundance: .
d_gene: .
j_gene: TRBJ2-7
CDR3nt: TGTGCCAGCAGCCCGACTGGAAAATTAGGAGAGCAGTACTTC
CDR3aa: CASSPTGKLGEQYF

v_gene: TRBV28
abundance: .
d_gene: .
j_gene: TRBJ2-7
CDR3nt: TGTGCCAGCAGTCTACAAGGGGAAGGCTCCTACGAGCAGTACTTC
CDR3aa: CASSLQGEGSYEQYF

v_gene: TRBV18
abundance: .
d_gene: TRBD1
j_gene: TRBJ1-3
CDR3nt: TGTGCCAGCTCCCCCAATACAGGGGCTGGAAACACCATATATTTT
CDR3aa: CASSPNTGAGNTIYF

v_gene: TRBV7-2
abundance: few
d_gene: .
j_gene: TRBJ1-1
CDR3nt: TGTGCCAGCAGCCTGCGGGCGTTGAACACTGAAGCTTTCTTT
CDR3aa: CASSLRALNTEAFF

v_gene: TRBV7-2
abundance: .
d_gene: .
j_gene: TRBJ2-5
CDR3nt: TGTGCCAGCAATTCAGGGGCCCCTCTTCAAGAGACCCAGTACTTC
CDR3aa: CASNSGAPLQETQYF